These T cell receptor beta chains were read from a single sample in a study of long-term antiretroviral therapy in people with HIV. The data were produced by immunoSEQ multiplex PCR, yet TCRdb's version contains in-frame clones alone and is incomplete. The sample records about 26,000 clones, roughly four fifths being singletons. Here the sequenced sample was unsorted PBMCs, taken 2.9 years after starting antiretroviral therapy. The source of these receptors is a man aged 50 to 60 with HIV. CDR3s include the opening cysteine and the closing phenylalanine or tryptophan. Fields, in order: clone size, D gene, V gene, CDR3 length, J gene, CDR3 protein, CDR3 DNA. The D gene is left open where the match is weak. Size tells how often a clone was seen (once, few, many) or the class of an expanded clone, and some rows leave it out.

>.|.|TRBV7-2|12|TRBJ2-5
CASSRFQETQYF
TGTGCCAGCAGCCGATTCCAAGAGACCCAGTACTTC
>.|.|TRBV27|16|TRBJ2-3
CASSLKGTELTDTQYF
TGTGCCAGCAGTTTAAAAGGGACCGAACTCACAGATACGCAGTATTTT
>.|.|TRBV7-2|15|TRBJ2-7
CASSYVVGGNYEQYF
TGTGCCAGCAGCTACGTTGTTGGGGGGAACTACGAGCAGTACTTC
>.|.|TRBV4-3|15|TRBJ1-4
CASSQGGVINEKLFF
TGCGCCAGCAGCCAAGGAGGGGTTATTAATGAAAAACTGTTTTTT
>few|TRBD1|TRBV19|14|TRBJ1-1
CASSREGQLTEAFF
TGTGCCAGTAGTAGAGAGGGACAGCTCACTGAAGCTTTCTTT
>.|TRBD2|TRBV13|15|TRBJ2-7
CASSPRGGLAYEQYF
TGTGCCAGCAGCCCCCGGGGGGGGTTAGCCTACGAGCAGTACTTC
>.|.|TRBV12-5|15|TRBJ1-2
CASGGDPGGYYGYTF
TGTGCTAGTGGTGGGGACCCGGGTGGATACTATGGCTACACCTTC
>.|.|TRBV5-4|18|TRBJ1-1
CASSSGSRLGAVNTEAFF
TGTGCCAGCAGCTCAGGATCTAGGTTGGGGGCAGTTAACACTGAAGCTTTCTTT
>.|.|TRBV6-6|12|TRBJ2-1
CAASGGSNEQFF
TGTGCCGCCTCAGGAGGGAGCAATGAGCAGTTCTTC
>.|TRBD1|TRBV18|15|TRBJ1-5
CASSLNEGASQPQHF
TGTGCCAGCTCGCTTAACGAGGGGGCGAGTCAGCCCCAGCATTTT
>.|.|TRBV2|12|TRBJ2-1
CASRGAGDEQFF
TGTGCCAGCAGGGGGGCTGGGGATGAGCAGTTCTTC
>.|.|TRBV5-6|16|TRBJ1-4
CASRKTTARPNEKLFF
TGTGCCAGCAGGAAAACTACAGCACGCCCTAATGAAAAACTGTTTTTT
>.|.|TRBV6-5|16|TRBJ1-2
CASSYSTLGRENGYTF
TGTGCCAGCAGTTATTCTACCCTTGGGAGGGAGAATGGCTACACCTTC
>.|TRBD1|TRBV9|13|TRBJ2-7
CASSAQGAYEQYF
TGTGCCAGCAGCGCACAGGGGGCCTACGAGCAGTACTTC
>.|.|TRBV7-8|15|TRBJ1-5
CASSLVAGPYQPQHF
TGTGCCAGCAGCTTAGTAGCAGGGCCGTATCAGCCCCAGCATTTT
>once|TRBD1|TRBV7-8|15|TRBJ2-5
CASSLDRGRGETQYF
TGTGCCAGCAGCTTAGACAGGGGGCGAGGAGAGACCCAGTACTTC
>.|TRBD1|TRBV29-1|12|TRBJ1-2
CSVPGQLGGYTF
TGCAGCGTCCCGGGACAGCTTGGGGGCTACACCTTC
>few|TRBD1|TRBV11-2|14|TRBJ1-2
CASSALGQGKGYTF
TGTGCCAGCAGCGCCCTGGGACAGGGTAAGGGCTACACCTTC
>.|TRBD1|TRBV5-6|15|TRBJ1-2
CASSGTGGPNYGYTF
TGTGCCAGCAGCGGGACAGGGGGGCCTAACTATGGCTACACCTTC
>.|.|TRBV30|13|TRBJ1-1
CASKWGRASEAFF
TGTGCCTCAAAATGGGGCAGGGCTAGTGAAGCTTTCTTT
>.|.|TRBV28|12|TRBJ1-5
CASSPQVQPQHF
TGTGCCAGCAGCCCGCAGGTTCAGCCCCAGCATTTT
>once|TRBD1|TRBV27|15|TRBJ1-1
CASRRLGQTSTEAFF
TGTGCCAGCAGGCGACTGGGACAGACGAGCACTGAAGCTTTCTTT
>.|.|TRBV28|14|TRBJ1-2
CASSSHLSFYGYTF
TGTGCCAGCAGTTCCCACCTTTCCTTCTATGGCTACACCTTC
>.|TRBD1|TRBV28|14|TRBJ2-7
CASSLGQGSNEQYF
TGTGCCAGCAGTCTCGGACAGGGTTCCAACGAGCAGTACTTC
>.|.|TRBV4-3|15|TRBJ1-4
CASSQEGRLNEKLFF
TGCGCCAGCAGCCAAGAGGGCAGACTCAATGAAAAACTGTTTTTT
>.|.|TRBV9|12|TRBJ2-2
CASSVETGELFF
TGTGCCAGCAGCGTAGAGACCGGGGAGCTGTTTTTT
>.|.|TRBV7-8|14|TRBJ1-1
CASSLMTLNTEAFF
TGTGCCAGCAGCCTTATGACCTTGAACACTGAAGCTTTCTTT
>.|.|TRBV19|20|TRBJ1-1
CASSTGTGTLKLSWNTEAFF
TGTGCCAGTAGCACCGGGACGGGAACACTGAAGCTTTCGTGGAACACTGAAGCTTTCTTT
>once|.|TRBV28|12|TRBJ1-1
CASSLYRVEAFF
TGTGCCAGCAGTTTATACAGGGTTGAAGCTTTCTTT
>once|.|TRBV7-3|15|TRBJ2-7
CASSFTGTDSYEQYF
TGTGCCAGCAGTTTCACCGGGACGGATTCCTACGAGCAGTACTTC
>.|TRBD1|TRBV15|15|TRBJ2-7
CATSRDWGTDYEQYF
TGTGCCACCAGCAGAGATTGGGGGACAGATTACGAGCAGTACTTC
>medium-sized|.|TRBV4-3|15|TRBJ1-6
CASSQDAMDSSPLHF
TGCGCCAGCAGCCAAGACGCCATGGATAGTTCACCCCTCCACTTT
>.|.|TRBV9|15|TRBJ2-3
CASSVEGGEQDTQYF
TGTGCCAGCAGCGTAGAAGGGGGAGAACAAGATACGCAGTATTTT
>.|.|TRBV14|15|TRBJ1-2
CASSQAGAGGYGYTF
TGTGCCAGCAGCCAAGCGGGGGCGGGAGGCTATGGCTACACCTTC
>.|.|TRBV5-5|16|TRBJ1-5
CASSPGSVRGNQPQHF
TGTGCCAGCAGCCCGGGCTCTGTGCGGGGCAATCAGCCCCAGCATTTT
>.|.|TRBV2|15|TRBJ1-4
CASSGLGGRYEKLFF
TGTGCCAGCAGTGGACTGGGAGGGAGGTATGAAAAACTGTTTTTT
>.|TRBD1|TRBV4-1|13|TRBJ2-7
CASSHRTGPEQYF
TGCGCCAGCAGCCATAGGACAGGGCCCGAGCAGTACTTC
>.|.|TRBV6-1|12|TRBJ2-3
CASSELMDTQYF
TGTGCCAGCAGTGAACTCATGGATACGCAGTATTTT
>.|.|TRBV5-1|12|TRBJ1-1
CASSSEARGAFF
TGCGCCAGCAGCTCGGAGGCGAGGGGAGCTTTCTTT
>.|TRBD1|TRBV11-2|15|TRBJ1-1
CASSFGQAKNTEAFF
TGTGCCAGCAGTTTTGGACAGGCTAAGAACACTGAAGCTTTCTTT
>.|TRBD2|TRBV7-3|14|TRBJ2-1
CASSLGTSRAEQFF
TGTGCCAGCAGCTTAGGGACTAGTCGGGCTGAGCAGTTCTTC
>.|.|TRBV6-5|14|TRBJ1-2
CASSSLGQHYGYTF
TGTGCCAGCAGTTCCCTCGGGCAGCACTATGGCTACACCTTC
>.|.|TRBV19|15|TRBJ1-1
CASSIGPGGGTEAFF
TGTGCCAGTAGTATAGGTCCGGGTGGAGGTACTGAAGCTTTCTTT
>.|.|TRBV11-2|15|TRBJ2-5
CASSLVPGVQETQYF
TGTGCCAGCAGCTTAGTCCCAGGAGTCCAAGAGACCCAGTACTTC
>.|.|TRBV6-5|12|TRBJ1-1
CASSQKDTEAFF
TGTGCCAGCAGCCAAAAGGATACTGAAGCTTTCTTT
>.|TRBD2|TRBV7-2|15|TRBJ2-1
CASSSGLAGDNEQFF
TGTGCCAGCAGCTCTGGACTAGCGGGGGACAATGAGCAGTTCTTC
>.|.|TRBV5-1|13|TRBJ2-7
CASSLAGAIEQYF
TGCGCCAGCAGCTTGGCCGGGGCGATCGAGCAGTACTTC
>.|.|TRBV9|13|TRBJ2-3
CASSVVSTDTQYF
TGTGCCAGCAGCGTTGTGAGCACAGATACGCAGTATTTT
>.|TRBD1|TRBV28|19|TRBJ2-6
CASTGLWRQGAPGANVLTF
TGTGCCAGCACCGGACTGTGGCGGCAGGGGGCTCCGGGGGCCAACGTCCTGACTTTC
>.|TRBD2|TRBV4-1|15|TRBJ2-3
CASSLSGGAVDTQYF
TGCGCCAGCAGCCTCTCCGGGGGGGCCGTAGATACGCAGTATTTT
>.|.|TRBV28|16|TRBJ2-7
CASSLYRAVSSYEQYF
TGTGCCAGCAGTTTATACAGGGCAGTAAGCTCCTACGAGCAGTACTTC
>.|.|TRBV6-5|14|TRBJ2-3
CASSTRTPPDTQYF
TGTGCCAGCAGTACCCGGACTCCCCCAGATACGCAGTATTTT
>.|TRBD1|TRBV19|14|TRBJ1-2
CASSTKHRGGSYTF
TGTGCCAGTAGTACGAAGCACAGGGGCGGGAGCTACACCTTC
>.|.|TRBV11-1|17|TRBJ2-1
CASSSYGGTGTNNEQFF
TGTGCCAGCAGCTCCTATGGGGGGACGGGGACGAACAATGAGCAGTTCTTC
>.|TRBD1|TRBV28|15|TRBJ1-5
CASSTDREYFQPQHF
TGTGCCAGCAGTACGGACAGGGAGTATTTCCAGCCCCAGCATTTT